This T cell receptor (beta chain) stems from a study of cytomegalovirus exposure and HLA in healthy donors. Study results and limitations: The TCR clusters that emerged in the first cohort tended, a later analysis found, to co-occur in the approximately 120 validation repertoires. The listing of 150 to 200 TCR beta chains classed them as cytomegalovirus-associated. In vitro data verified a few CMV-associated chains as specific for CMV antigens.

This CDR3 is 14 amino acids long. Trimming took 5 bases from V and 5 from J, leaving 16 bases between them. The germline CDR1 and CDR2 sequences are SGHDT and YYEEEE. On this clone: The antigen is not known.

The data were produced by immunoSEQ multiplex PCR, yet TCRdb's version contains in-frame clones alone and is incomplete. The table lists around 200,000 clones, about 86% of them singletons. Donors were drawn from the roughly 130-subject validation cohort, separate from the approximately 700-subject first cohort. The J gene is TRBJ1-2, the V gene TRBV5-6; possibly TRBD1 for D (5 bases). Sequenced material: PBMCs. The clonotype comes from a woman in her late teens or twenties in good health and CMV-seropositive. This CDR3 is CASRKTGDNYGYTF. Written as DNA, the CDR3 is TGTGCCAGCAGAAAAACAGGAGACAATTATGGCTACACCTTC.